The 18 T cell receptor beta chains in this list originate from one sample, sequenced in a study of cytomegalovirus exposure and HLA in healthy donors. Method: immunoSEQ multiplex PCR; TCRdb's copy keeps in-frame clones and lacks some. The table includes a few hundred thousand clones, roughly 89% detected once. The sequenced sample was PBMCs. The receptors were sampled from a woman aged 18 to 35 in good health and CMV-seronegative.

Turning to this clone: This sample includes further DNA sequences coding for the same CDR3. The V gene is TRBV6-4, the J gene TRBJ1-6, with 9 bases aligning to TRBD1. Germline V gene sequence: CDR1 MRHNA, CDR2 SNTAGT. The CDR3 has 15 amino acids. V was pared by 0 bases and J by 7 bases, with 1 base of the junction left unmatched. Here the CDR3 reads CASSDSTGGNSPLHF. CDR3 bases: TGTGCCAGCAGTGACTCTACAGGGGGCAATTCACCCCTCCACTTT.

In the case of this clone: The same CDR3 also results from other DNA sequences found in this sample. V and J are TRBV28 and TRBJ2-2; 7 bases align to TRBD1. Unmatched junction bases numbered 0, after V lost 2 bases and J lost 0 bases. This CDR3 comprises 15 residues. The V gene's germline CDR1 is MDHEN and CDR2 SYDVKM. This CDR3 is CASSLGTANTGELFF. As DNA, the CDR3 is TGTGCCAGCAGTTTAGGGACAGCGAACACCGGGGAGCTGTTTTTT.

The chain links TRBV15 to TRBJ2-1, with 7 bases aligning to TRBD2. The trim removed 0 bases at V and 2 bases at J, leaving 1 base unmatched. CDR1 is LNHNV, CDR2 YYDKDF, per germline (reference sequence). CDR3 length equals 15 residues. The CDR3 is CATSRDRGAYNEQFF. The CDR3 DNA sequence: TGTGCCACCAGCAGAGATCGGGGGGCCTACAATGAGCAGTTCTTC.

This chain joins TRBV23-1 and TRBJ1-5, with 9 bases matching TRBD1. TRBV23-1 is filed as an ORF, its function uncertain. V lost 4 bases and J lost 6; bases outside the gene matches: 10. The CDR3 spans 16 residues. CDR3 sequence reads: CASSRSRTGVGQPQHF. Here the CDR3 DNA reads TGCGCCAGCAGTCGCTCCCGGACAGGGGTTGGTCAGCCCCAGCATTTT.

V gene TRBV7-6 combines with J gene TRBJ2-1, with 9 bases aligning to TRBD2. CDR3 size: 16 residues. Germline CDR1 SGHVS, CDR2 FNYEAQ. With 2 bases clipped from V and 9 bases from J, the junction kept 11 bases outside the gene matches. Here the CDR3 reads CASSLSGGGGVREQFF. The CDR3 coding sequence is TGTGCCAGCAGCTTAAGCGGCGGGGGGGGAGTTCGTGAGCAGTTCTTC.

The chain uses TRBV19 and TRBJ2-3, with D tentatively TRBD2 (5 bases). Trimming took off 3 bases at V and 3 bases at J, with 10 bases between the two ends. This CDR3 comprises 14 residues. CDR1 and CDR2 from the germline V gene are LNHDA and SQIVND (reference sequence). In DNA, the CDR3 is TGTGCCAGTAGTATTAGCCCGGGGACAGATACGCAGTATTTT. It codes for CASSISPGTDTQYF.

This clone has more than one count but fewer than ten. The chain carries TRBV15 and TRBJ1-5; D perhaps matches TRBD1 (5 bases). V was pared by 4 bases and J by 5 bases, with 9 bases between. The CDR3 extends over 13 amino acids. CDR1 is LNHNV and CDR2 is YYDKDF in the germline V gene (reference sequence). DNA of the CDR3: TGTGCCACCAGCATGGACACCCATCAGCCCCAGCATTTT. Translated: CATSMDTHQPQHF.

The rearrangement uses TRBV28 and TRBJ1-5, with 9 positions matching TRBD1. The germline CDR1 and CDR2 sequences are MDHEN and SYDVKM. The CDR3 is 17 amino acids. The trim removed 1 base at V and 2 bases at J, leaving 6 bases unmatched. The CDR3 sequence is CASSLYWTGVGNQPQHF. For the CDR3, the DNA is TGTGCCAGCAGTTTATATTGGACAGGGGTGGGCAATCAGCCCCAGCATTTT.

This chain uses TRBV27 with TRBJ2-3, with a possible D match to TRBD1 (6 bases). The CDR3 spans 15 residues. The V and J ends lost 5 bases and 3 bases respectively, with 15 bases between them. Per germline, CDR1 MNHEY and CDR2 SMNVEV (reference sequence). This CDR3 is CASSRQALATDTQYF. CDR3 DNA: TGTGCCAGCAGTCGACAGGCCTTAGCAACAGATACGCAGTATTTT.

The chain uses TRBV9 and TRBJ2-1; 8 bases fit TRBD2. The junction had 7 bases not matched to a gene; V was cut back by 0 bases and J by 2 bases. This CDR3 is 17 amino acids long. Germline lookup yields CDR1 SGDLS and CDR2 YYNGEE. DNA for the CDR3: TGTGCCAGCAGCGTAGGTGTTAGCGGGGCCCCCTACAATGAGCAGTTCTTC. Translated, it gives CASSVGVSGAPYNEQFF. The full variable domain, its missing parts supplied by reference TRBV9 and TRBJ2-1, is DSGVTQTPKHLITATGQRVTLRCSPRSGDLSVYWYQQSLDQGLQFLIQYYNGEERAKGNILERFSAQQFPDLHSELNLSSLELGDSALYFCASSVGVSGAPYNEQFFGPGTRLTVL.

The rearrangement links TRBV7-9 to TRBJ2-3, with 9 bases identical to TRBD2. The CDR3 spans 15 residues. The ends lost 7 bases at V and 3 bases at J; junction bases unmatched: 8. Germline V gene lookup returns CDR1 SEHNR and CDR2 FQNEAQ (reference sequence). CDR3 in DNA: TGTGCCAGCACCCCCGGGCGGGGGGGAACAGATACGCAGTATTTT. It encodes CASTPGRGGTDTQYF.

The rearrangement links TRBV5-6 to TRBJ2-7; the D gene is possibly TRBD2 (5 bases). This CDR3 has 15 residues. The germline V gene encodes CDR1 SGHDT and CDR2 YYEEEE. Trimming took 2 bases from V and 0 from J, leaving 12 bases between them. The CDR3 sequence: CASSLGLITSYEQYF. CDR3 coding DNA: TGTGCCAGCAGCTTAGGACTCATCACCTCCTACGAGCAGTACTTC.

The chain is built from TRBV9 and TRBJ1-1; D might be TRBD1 (5 bases). Germline lookup yields CDR1 SGDLS and CDR2 YYNGEE. Trimming removed 5 bases at V and 0 bases at J, with 11 bases between. The CDR3 has 14 residues. The CDR3: CASSLEGMNTEAFF. DNA of the CDR3: TGTGCCAGCAGTTTGGAGGGGATGAACACTGAAGCTTTCTTT.

With regard to this clone: Other nucleotide sequences from this sample produce the same CDR3. V gene TRBV27 combines with J gene TRBJ1-4; 7 bases fit TRBD1. This CDR3 region has 14 residues. J was trimmed by 3 bases and V by 4 bases; bases with no gene match: 2. Germline V gives CDR1 MNHEY, CDR2 SMNVEV (reference sequence). The CDR3 coding sequence is TGTGCCAGCAGTTCGACAGGGTCTAATGAAAAACTGTTTTTT. It is translated as CASSSTGSNEKLFF.

The rearrangement uses TRBV5-4 and TRBJ2-7; maybe TRBD2 (6 bases). This CDR3 is 17 amino acids long. Germline V gene sequence: CDR1 SGHNT, CDR2 YYREEE (reference sequence). The V gene lost 4 bases and the J gene lost 0 bases, with 20 bases spanning the gap. CDR3 loop: CASSGPGSSRSSYEQYF. The CDR3 DNA follows: TGTGCCAGCAGCGGACCCGGGAGCTCAAGGAGCTCCTACGAGCAGTACTTC.

The genes are TRBV5-1 and TRBJ2-1; 8 positions match TRBD2. V lost 4 bases, J lost 2 bases, and 2 bases stayed unmatched. Germline V gene sequence: CDR1 SGHRS, CDR2 YFSETQ. The CDR3 totals 14 residues. CDR3 bases: TGCGCCAGCAGCACGGGACTAGCCTACAATGAGCAGTTCTTC. Protein sequence: CASSTGLAYNEQFF.

The chain employs TRBV20-1 and TRBJ1-1, with 7 bases aligning to TRBD1. Germline V gives CDR1 DFQATT, CDR2 SNEGSKA (reference sequence). The CDR3 is 11 amino acids. Trimming removed 6 bases from V and 7 bases from J; junction bases left unmatched: 5. The CDR3 is CSAGTVDEAFF. The CDR3 coding sequence is TGCAGTGCCGGGACAGTCGATGAAGCTTTCTTT.

The rearrangement links TRBV20-1 to TRBJ1-2, with D perhaps matching TRBD1 (5 bases). V was clipped by 8 bases and J by 5 bases, with 6 bases between them. The CDR3 totals 9 residues. In germline, CDR1 is DFQATT, CDR2 SNEGSKA (reference sequence). The CDR3 DNA reads TGCAGTCCAGGGTATGGCTACACCTTC. Translating it yields CSPGYGYTF.